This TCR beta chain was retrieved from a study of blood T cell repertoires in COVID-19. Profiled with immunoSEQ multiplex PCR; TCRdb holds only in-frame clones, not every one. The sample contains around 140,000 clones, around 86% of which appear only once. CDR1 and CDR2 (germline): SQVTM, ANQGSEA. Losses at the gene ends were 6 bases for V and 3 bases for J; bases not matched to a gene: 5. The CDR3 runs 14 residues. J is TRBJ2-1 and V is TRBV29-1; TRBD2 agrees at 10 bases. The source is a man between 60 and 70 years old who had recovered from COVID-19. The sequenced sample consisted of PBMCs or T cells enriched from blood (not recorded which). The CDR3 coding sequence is TGCAGCGTGTCCGGGACTAGCGTCTACAATGAGCAGTTCTTC. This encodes CSVSGTSVYNEQFF.